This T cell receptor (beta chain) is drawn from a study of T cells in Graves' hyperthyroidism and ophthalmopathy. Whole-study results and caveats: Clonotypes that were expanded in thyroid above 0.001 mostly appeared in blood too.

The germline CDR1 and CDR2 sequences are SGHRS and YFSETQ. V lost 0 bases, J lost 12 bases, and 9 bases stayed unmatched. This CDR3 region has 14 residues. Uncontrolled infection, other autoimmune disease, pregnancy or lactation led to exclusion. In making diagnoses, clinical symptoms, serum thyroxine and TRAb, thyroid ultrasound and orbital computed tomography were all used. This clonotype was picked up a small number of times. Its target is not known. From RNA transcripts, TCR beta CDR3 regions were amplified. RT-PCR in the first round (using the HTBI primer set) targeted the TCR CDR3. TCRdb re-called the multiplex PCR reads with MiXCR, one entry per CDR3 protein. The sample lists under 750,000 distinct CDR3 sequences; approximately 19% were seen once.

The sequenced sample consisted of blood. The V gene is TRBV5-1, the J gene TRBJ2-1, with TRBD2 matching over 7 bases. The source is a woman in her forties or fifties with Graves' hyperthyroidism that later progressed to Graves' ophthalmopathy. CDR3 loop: CASSLALPGEGQFF. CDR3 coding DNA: TGCGCCAGCAGCTTGGCCCTACCGGGGGAGGGGCAGTTCTTC.